Each of the 22 T cell receptor beta chains below was sequenced from the same sample in a study of tumor-infiltrating lymphocytes in localized non-small cell lung cancer. Sequencing was performed with immunoSEQ multiplex PCR; in TCRdb, only in-frame clones are kept and a portion is missing. The sample has thousands of clones; 74% are singletons. The sequencing sample was made of lung tumor tissue. Every receptor here comes from a human donor with non-small cell lung cancer.

The chain combines TRBV7-3 with TRBJ2-7, with 8 bases fitting TRBD2. Germline V gene data show CDR1 as SGHTA and CDR2 as FQGTGA. The CDR3 runs 15 residues. The trim removed 3 bases at V and 2 bases at J, leaving 6 bases unmatched. The CDR3, as DNA: TGTGCCAGCAGCTTGAGCGGGGGCCAAACCTACGAGCAGTACTTC. It specifies CASSLSGGQTYEQYF. Using reference TRBV7-3 and TRBJ2-7 for the parts outside the CDR3, the full variable domain is GAGVSQTPSNKVTEKGKYVELRCDPISGHTALYWYRQSLGQGPEFLIYFQGTGAADDSGLPNDRFFAVRPEGSVSTLKIQRTERGDSAVYLCASSLSGGQTYEQYFGPGTRLTVT.

The CDR3 loop is CASSLGTGDYGYTF. The CDR3 nucleotides read TGTGCCAGCAGTTTAGGGACAGGGGACTATGGCTACACCTTC. The genes are TRBV28 and TRBJ1-2; 10 nucleotides agree with TRBD1. The CDR3 runs to 14 residues. The ends lost 2 bases at V and 3 bases at J; junction bases unmatched: 0. The germline V gene has CDR1 MDHEN and CDR2 SYDVKM.

J is TRBJ1-4 and V is TRBV6-5; 7 bases map to TRBD1. This CDR3 has 15 amino acids. Germline assignment: CDR1 MNHEY and CDR2 SVGAGI. Trimming at V came to 6 bases and at J to 0 bases, leaving 4 bases not matched to a gene. The CDR3 nucleotides read TGTGCCAGCAGATTCGGGACAGCAACTAATGAAAAACTGTTTTTT. Translation: CASRFGTATNEKLFF.

The V gene is TRBV4-1, the J gene TRBJ1-4, with 7 nucleotides matching TRBD1. The V segment lost 3 bases and the J segment 5 bases; nucleotides outside the gene matches: 9. CDR3 length: 16 residues. Looked up from germline, CDR1 is MGHRA and CDR2 is YSYEKL. In DNA form, the CDR3 reads TGCGCCAGCAGCCACAGACAGGGTCGGGAGAATGAAAAACTGTTTTTT. It translates to CASSHRQGRENEKLFF.

J is TRBJ2-7 and V is TRBV6-5; no clear D gene. Trimming left V 2 bases short and J 2 bases short, with 1 base between. The CDR3 is 11 residues long. CDR1 and CDR2 (germline): MNHEY, SVGAGI. The CDR3 region has the DNA TGTGCCAGCAGTTACACCTACGAGCAGTACTTC. This gives the protein CASSYTYEQYF.

The chain is built from TRBV7-2 and TRBJ1-2; D remains unclear. V lost 5 bases, J lost 4 bases, and 11 bases lay in between. The CDR3 loop spans 13 amino acids. From germline, CDR1 is SGHTA and CDR2 FQGNSA. The CDR3 reads CASSPGPTYGYTF. CDR3 bases: TGTGCCAGCAGCCCCGGGCCGACCTATGGCTACACCTTC.

In this sample, this clone turned up once. This sequence joins TRBV18 and TRBJ2-7; 10 bases align to TRBD2. Germline V lookup: CDR1 KGHSH, CDR2 LQKENI. The CDR3 is 18 amino acids. With V trimmed by 2 bases and J by 2 bases, 12 bases remained unmatched. In DNA form, the CDR3 reads TGTGCCAGCTCACCAGCACTAGCGGGGAACGCTGCAACCTACGAGCAGTACTTC. This translates into CASSPALAGNAATYEQYF.

The V gene is TRBV28, the J gene TRBJ2-7; TRBD1 aligns across 7 bases. The junction had 10 bases not matched to a gene; V was cut back by 5 bases and J by 0 bases. The CDR3 is made up of 16 amino acids. Germline V CDR1 and CDR2: MDHEN, SYDVKM. CDR3 nucleotides: TGTGCCAGCAGTCCGTTGACAGGGCCGACCTCCTACGAGCAGTACTTC. It translates to CASSPLTGPTSYEQYF.

This sequence joins TRBV5-1 and TRBJ2-1; 7 bases fit TRBD1. Germline V gene data show CDR1 as SGHRS and CDR2 as YFSETQ. V lost 4 bases, J lost 2 bases, and 6 bases stayed unmatched. This CDR3 comprises 15 residues. The CDR3 region has the DNA TGCGCCAGCAGCCAGGAGACAGGGACCTACAATGAGCAGTTCTTC. This sequence encodes CASSQETGTYNEQFF.

A note on this clone: An end of the junction does not agree with germline; a read error may underlie this. V usage is TRBV11-3 and J usage is TRBJ1-4; no clear D gene. The length of the CDR3 is 10 residues. The germline V gene has CDR1 SGHNT and CDR2 YENEEA. The CDR3 region is CASTRGPGWF. DNA for the CDR3: TGTGCCAGCACCAGAGGGCCGGGTTGGTTT.

CDR3 coding DNA: TGTGCCAGCAGCTTAGGGAACCATTGGGGACAGGGGGCAAATGAGACCCAGTACTTC. Residues: CASSLGNHWGQGANETQYF. The chain carries TRBV7-8 and TRBJ2-5, with TRBD1 matching 12 bases. CDR3 length equals 19 residues. CDR1 SGHVS and CDR2 FQNEAQ come from the germline V gene. The ends lost 1 base at V and 5 bases at J; junction bases unmatched: 14.

This chain uses TRBV5-1 with TRBJ2-3, with TRBD2 matching over 9 bases. V was clipped by 4 bases and J by 2 bases; unmatched bases: 14. Germline-derived CDR1 and CDR2 are SGHRS and YFSETQ. The CDR3 loop spans 18 amino acids. Here the CDR3 DNA reads TGCGCCAGCAGCCCGGGACTAGCCTTTACAAGGTTCACAGATACGCAGTATTTT. Protein product: CASSPGLAFTRFTDTQYF.

The chain uses TRBV6-6 and TRBJ1-5, with D hard to call. The CDR3 consists of 14 residues. Deletions cut 0 bases from V and 5 bases from J, with 8 bases between. CDR1 and CDR2 (germline): MNHNY, SVGAGI (reference sequence). CDR3 protein: CASSYSRSHQPQHF. The CDR3 DNA reads TGTGCCAGCAGTTACTCGCGCAGTCATCAGCCCCAGCATTTT.

CDR3 residues: CASSVAPGQHGTQYF. CDR3 nucleotides: TGTGCCAGCAGCGTAGCCCCTGGCCAGCATGGTACGCAGTATTTT. The chain employs TRBV9 and TRBJ2-3, with D hard to call. Germline assignment: CDR1 SGDLS and CDR2 YYNGEE. V was pared by 0 bases and J by 8 bases, with 16 bases between. The length of the CDR3 is 15 residues.

The chain employs TRBV6-1 and TRBJ2-1, with 10 bases matching TRBD1. The CDR3 has 13 amino acids. CDR1 is MNHNS and CDR2 is SASEGT in the germline V gene. Losses at the gene ends were 8 bases for V and 8 bases for J; bases not matched to a gene: 6. The CDR3 reads CASRDRGRYEQFF. The CDR3 bases are TGTGCCAGCCGGGACAGGGGAAGGTATGAGCAGTTCTTC.

A remark on this clone: The limits of the CDR3 on the DNA are not certain, so only TCRdb's listed CDR3 is given. CDR3 amino acids: CASSYFGPSSEAFF. V gene TRBV6-5 combines with J gene TRBJ1-1. From its first to its last residue, the CDR3 has 14 amino acids. Germline CDR1 MNHEY, CDR2 SVGAGI.

The chain links TRBV10-3 to TRBJ2-7; possible D gene TRBD2, 7 bases. V dropped 3 bases and J dropped 1 base, with 19 bases sitting between them. Germline-derived CDR1 and CDR2 are ENHRY and SYGVKD. This CDR3 region has 17 residues. This CDR3 reads CAISELRGRGGSYEQYF. The CDR3 nucleotides read TGTGCCATCAGTGAATTGCGGGGGAGAGGGGGTTCCTACGAGCAGTACTTC.

This sequence joins TRBV9 and TRBJ2-7; TRBD1 matches 12 bases. Looked up from germline, CDR1 is SGDLS and CDR2 is YYNGEE. J lost 6 bases, V lost 4 bases, and 5 bases had no gene match. This CDR3 comprises 14 residues. DNA of the CDR3: TGTGCCAGCAGCTTGGGACAGGGGGCCCTCGAGCAGTACTTC. Its translation is CASSLGQGALEQYF.

This chain joins TRBV6-6 and TRBJ2-5; the match to TRBD1 covers 7 bases. With 4 bases clipped from V and 3 bases from J, the junction kept 2 bases outside the gene matches. The CDR3 has 13 residues. Germline V gene lookup returns CDR1 MNHNY and CDR2 SVGAGI (reference sequence). In DNA form, the CDR3 reads TGTGCCAGCAGTTCCCAGGGGGAAGAGACCCAGTACTTC. It is translated as CASSSQGEETQYF.

The table lists this clone with a few counts. This chain uses TRBV9 with TRBJ1-5; unclear D gene. The CDR3 sequence is 13 residues long. Looked up from germline, CDR1 is SGDLS and CDR2 is YYNGEE. V shed 3 bases and J shed 3 bases, with 7 bases lying between them. The CDR3 spells CASSATDNQPQHF. The CDR3, as DNA: TGTGCCAGCAGCGCTACAGACAATCAGCCCCAGCATTTT.

This clone was seen a handful of times. This chain joins TRBV5-6 and TRBJ1-5; D possibly corresponds to TRBD1 (5 bases). Trimming shortened V by 1 base and J by 4 bases, and 9 bases separated the two germline ends. There are 14 residues in the CDR3. CDR1 is SGHDT, CDR2 YYEEEE, per germline. The CDR3 DNA reads TGTGCCAGCAGCTTGCATGAGGGGAATCAGCCCCAGCATTTT. Its protein product is CASSLHEGNQPQHF.

The chain has TRBV5-1 and TRBJ2-1; D is unclear. This CDR3 has 14 amino acids. Germline-derived CDR1 and CDR2 are SGHRS and YFSETQ. Trimming cost V 0 bases and J 5 bases, with 9 bases left between them. As DNA, the CDR3 is TGCGCCAGCAGCTTGGGGCGGTCCGACAATGAGCAGTTCTTC. Protein product: CASSLGRSDNEQFF. The entire variable domain, with the rest obtained from reference TRBV5-1 and TRBJ2-1, is as follows: KAGVTQTPRYLIKTRGQQVTLSCSPISGHRSVSWYQQTPGQGLQFLFEYFSETQRNKGNFPGRFSGRQFSNSRSEMNVSTLELGDSALYLCASSLGRSDNEQFFGPGTRLTVL.